This entry is about one T cell receptor (beta chain). At the DNA level, this CDR3 is encoded by other sequences in the same sample as well. Looked up from germline, CDR1 is GTSNPN and CDR2 is SVGIG (reference sequence). CDR3 length equals 12 residues. Trimming removed 0 bases from V and 6 bases from J, with 8 bases in between. The record originates from a study of blood T cell repertoires in COVID-19. Study in general: Samples taken during acute and convalescent COVID-19 were collected in the United States, Italy and Spain. Sources were T cells, B-cell-depleted T cells, or PBMCs; the material itself was cDNA or gDNA.

Original processing methods: Estimated nucleated cell counts came from reference gene primer amplification. Only in-frame clones appear in the TCRdb table, and some are missing; sequencing was by immunoSEQ multiplex PCR. D and trimming come from the DNA, and the V and J calls and clone size come from that table. The sample holds 110,000 or so clones; approximately 90% are singletons and the top ten take 4.6%. The TCR comes from a woman aged 45-65 years with acute or convalescent COVID-19. The sequenced sample was peripheral blood. The rearrangement joins TRBV30 to TRBJ1-2, with TRBD1 as a possible D gene (5 bases). CDR3 protein: CAWSVTGDGYTF. CDR3 DNA sequence: TGTGCCTGGAGTGTAACGGGGGATGGCTACACCTTC.